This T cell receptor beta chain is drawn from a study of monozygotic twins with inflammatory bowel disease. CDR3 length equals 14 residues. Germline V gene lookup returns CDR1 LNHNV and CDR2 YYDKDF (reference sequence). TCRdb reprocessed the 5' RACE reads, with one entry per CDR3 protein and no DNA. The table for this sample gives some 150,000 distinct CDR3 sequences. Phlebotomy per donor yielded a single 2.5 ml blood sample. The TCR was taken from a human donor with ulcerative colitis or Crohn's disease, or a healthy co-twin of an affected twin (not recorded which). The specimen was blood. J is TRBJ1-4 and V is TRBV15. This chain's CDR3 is CATSRDLVAEKLFF.